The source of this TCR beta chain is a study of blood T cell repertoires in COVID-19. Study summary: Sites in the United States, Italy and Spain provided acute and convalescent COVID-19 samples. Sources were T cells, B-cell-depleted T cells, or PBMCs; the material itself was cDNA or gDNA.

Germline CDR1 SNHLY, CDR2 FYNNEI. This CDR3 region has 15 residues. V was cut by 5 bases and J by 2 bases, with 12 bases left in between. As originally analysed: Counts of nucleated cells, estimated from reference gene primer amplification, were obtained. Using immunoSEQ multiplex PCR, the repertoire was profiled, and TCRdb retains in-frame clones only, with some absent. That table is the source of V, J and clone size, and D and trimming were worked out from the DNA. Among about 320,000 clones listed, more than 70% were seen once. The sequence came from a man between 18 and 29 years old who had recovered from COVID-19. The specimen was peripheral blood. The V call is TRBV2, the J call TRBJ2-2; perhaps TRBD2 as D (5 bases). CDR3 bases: TGTGCCAGCAGTTTGGACTCCCTCAACACCGGGGAGCTGTTTTTT. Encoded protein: CASSLDSLNTGELFF.